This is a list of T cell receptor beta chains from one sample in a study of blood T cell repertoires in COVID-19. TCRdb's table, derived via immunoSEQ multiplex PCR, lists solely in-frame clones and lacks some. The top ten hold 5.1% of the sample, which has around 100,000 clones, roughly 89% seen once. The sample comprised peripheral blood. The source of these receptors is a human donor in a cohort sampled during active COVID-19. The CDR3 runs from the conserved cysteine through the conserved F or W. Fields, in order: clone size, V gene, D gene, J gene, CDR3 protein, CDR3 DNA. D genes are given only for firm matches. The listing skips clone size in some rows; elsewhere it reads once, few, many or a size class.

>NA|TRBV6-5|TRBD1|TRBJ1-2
CASSYPGQGFGYTF
TGTGCCAGCAGTTACCCGGGACAGGGCTTTGGCTACACCTTC
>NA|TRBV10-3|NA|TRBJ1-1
CAISESGQGGTEAFF
TGTGCCATCAGTGAGTCTGGTCAGGGAGGCACTGAAGCTTTCTTT
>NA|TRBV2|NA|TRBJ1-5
CASSDDRLPQPQHF
TGTGCCAGCAGTGACGACAGGCTCCCCCAGCCCCAGCATTTT
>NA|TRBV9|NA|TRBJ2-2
CASSVASGELFF
TGTGCCAGCAGCGTAGCATCCGGGGAGCTGTTTTTT
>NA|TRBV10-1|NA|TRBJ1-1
CASRPASSDTEAFF
TGCGCCAGCAGGCCCGCCTCGTCGGACACTGAAGCTTTCTTT
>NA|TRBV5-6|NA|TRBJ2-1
CASSLKGSKVQFF
TGTGCCAGCAGCTTGAAGGGGTCAAAGGTCCAGTTCTTC
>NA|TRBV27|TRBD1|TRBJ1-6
CASSPDRAGNSPLHF
TGTGCCAGCAGTCCGGACAGGGCTGGTAATTCACCCCTCCACTTT
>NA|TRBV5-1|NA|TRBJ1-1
CASSLTGSWMNTEAFF
TGCGCCAGCAGCCTGACCGGGTCGTGGATGAACACTGAAGCTTTCTTT
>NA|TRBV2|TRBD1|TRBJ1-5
CATGGQANQPQHF
TGTGCCACAGGGGGACAGGCCAATCAGCCCCAGCATTTT
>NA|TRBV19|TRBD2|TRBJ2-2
CASSPTSNKLSGGSGELFF
TGTGCCAGTAGTCCGACCTCTAATAAGTTGAGCGGGGGGTCCGGGGAGCTGTTTTTT
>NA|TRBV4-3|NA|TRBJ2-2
CASSQDKLSSGELFF
TGCGCCAGCAGCCAAGACAAACTATCTTCTGGGGAGCTGTTTTTT
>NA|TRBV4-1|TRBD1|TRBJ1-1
CASRTGWNTEAFF
TGCGCCAGCAGGACAGGGTGGAACACTGAAGCTTTCTTT
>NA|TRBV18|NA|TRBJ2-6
CASSPPRSGANVLTF
TGTGCCAGCTCACCTCCCAGGTCTGGGGCCAACGTCCTGACTTTC
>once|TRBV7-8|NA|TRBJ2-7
CARGGRGGIYEQYF
TGTGCCAGAGGGGGTAGGGGCGGAATCTACGAGCAGTACTTC
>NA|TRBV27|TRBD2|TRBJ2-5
CASSSARTSEVETQYF
TGTGCCAGCAGTTCCGCTCGGACTAGCGAGGTGGAGACCCAGTACTTC
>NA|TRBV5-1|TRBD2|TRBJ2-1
CASSPTGTRGEQFF
TGCGCCAGCAGCCCTACCGGGACTAGGGGTGAGCAGTTCTTC
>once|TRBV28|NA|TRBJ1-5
CASSLSVTNQPQHF
TGTGCCAGCAGTTTGTCCGTAACTAATCAGCCCCAGCATTTT
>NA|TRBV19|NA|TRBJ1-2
CASSNLQGRSNYGYTF
TGTGCCAGTAGTAACCTCCAGGGTAGATCCAACTATGGCTACACCTTC
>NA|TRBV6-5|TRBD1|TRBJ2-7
CASRVTGSYEQYF
TGTGCCAGCAGAGTGACAGGGTCCTACGAGCAGTACTTC
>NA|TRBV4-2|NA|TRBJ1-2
CASSQVEVGRSGYTF
TGTGCCAGCAGCCAAGTGGAGGTAGGGAGGAGTGGCTACACCTTC
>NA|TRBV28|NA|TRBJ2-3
CASAPSNGGDSDTQYF
TGTGCCAGCGCGCCTTCGAATGGCGGGGACTCAGATACGCAGTATTTT
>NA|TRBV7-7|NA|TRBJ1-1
CASSLGGFGTEAFF
TGTGCTAGCAGCCTTGGAGGTTTCGGCACTGAAGCTTTCTTT
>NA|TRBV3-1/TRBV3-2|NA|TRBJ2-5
CASISSVPYQETQYF
TGTGCCAGCATCTCTTCGGTTCCGTACCAAGAGACCCAGTACTTC
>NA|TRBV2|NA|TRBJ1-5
CASSGWDLGQPQHF
TGTGCCAGCAGTGGATGGGACTTGGGGCAGCCCCAGCATTTT
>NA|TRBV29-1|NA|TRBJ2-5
CSAQGLETQYF
TGCAGCGCCCAGGGGTTGGAGACCCAGTACTTC
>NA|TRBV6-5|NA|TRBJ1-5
CASDEQGNQPQHF
TGTGCCAGCGACGAACAGGGCAATCAGCCCCAGCATTTT
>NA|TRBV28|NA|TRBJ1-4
CASSLDSENEKLFF
TGTGCCAGCAGTTTGGACAGTGAGAATGAAAAACTGTTTTTT
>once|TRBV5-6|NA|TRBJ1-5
CASSPGGNQPQHF
TGTGCCAGCAGCCCGGGGGGCAATCAGCCCCAGCATTTT
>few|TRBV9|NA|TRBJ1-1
CASSAGNTEAFF
TGTGCCAGCAGCGCGGGGAACACTGAAGCTTTCTTT
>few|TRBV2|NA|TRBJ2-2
CASSERVRLAGELFF
TGTGCCAGCAGTGAACGGGTCCGGTTGGCCGGGGAGCTGTTTTTT
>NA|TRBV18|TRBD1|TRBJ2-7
CASSDPGQGVHEQYF
TGTGCCAGCTCGGATCCGGGACAGGGCGTCCACGAGCAGTACTTC
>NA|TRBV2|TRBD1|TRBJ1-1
CASTTEGTGPTEAFF
TGTGCCAGCACGACAGAGGGGACAGGGCCCACTGAAGCTTTCTTT
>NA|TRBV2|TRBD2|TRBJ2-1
CASMGSGSRNEQFF
TGTGCCAGCATGGGTAGCGGGAGTCGGAATGAGCAGTTCTTC
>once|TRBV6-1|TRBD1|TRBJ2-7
CASSEGQHYEQYF
TGTGCCAGCAGTGAGGGACAGCACTACGAGCAGTACTTC
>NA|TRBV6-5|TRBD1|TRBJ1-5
CASTPGQGRNQPQHF
TGTGCCAGCACACCTGGACAGGGACGCAATCAGCCCCAGCATTTT
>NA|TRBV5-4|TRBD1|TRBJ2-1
CASSYRGPITAEQFF
TGTGCCAGCAGCTATAGGGGGCCTATTACAGCGGAGCAGTTCTTC
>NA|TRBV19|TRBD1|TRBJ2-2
CASGQGSSTGELFF
TGTGCCAGTGGACAGGGCTCGTCCACCGGGGAGCTGTTTTTT
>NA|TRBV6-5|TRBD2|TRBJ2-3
CASSLGLATDTQYF
TGTGCCAGCAGTTTGGGACTAGCGACAGATACGCAGTATTTT
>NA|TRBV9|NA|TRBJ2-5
CASSSLGLQETQYF
TGTGCCAGCAGCTCCTTGGGGCTACAAGAGACCCAGTACTTC
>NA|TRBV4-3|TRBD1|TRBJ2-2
CASSQDGTGLGELFF
TGCGCCAGCAGCCAAGACGGGACAGGGCTCGGGGAGCTGTTTTTT
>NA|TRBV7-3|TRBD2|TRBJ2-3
CASSLRGEDTQYF
TGTGCCAGCAGCTTACGGGGGGAGGATACGCAGTATTTT
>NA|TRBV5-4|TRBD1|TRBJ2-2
CASSALWADRGDTGELFF
TGTGCCAGCAGCGCATTGTGGGCGGACAGGGGGGACACCGGGGAGCTGTTTTTT
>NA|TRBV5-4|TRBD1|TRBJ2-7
CASSAGTGAYEQYF
TGTGCCAGCAGCGCCGGGACAGGAGCTTACGAGCAGTACTTC
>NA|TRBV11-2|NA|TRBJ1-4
CASSLGGREKLFF
TGTGCCAGCAGCTTAGGGGGCAGGGAAAAACTGTTTTTT
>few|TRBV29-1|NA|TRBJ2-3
CSGISGPDTQYF
TGCAGCGGAATAAGCGGGCCGGATACGCAGTATTTT
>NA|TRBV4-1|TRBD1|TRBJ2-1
CASSQSMTGLFEQFF
TGCGCCAGCAGCCAAAGTATGACAGGGCTCTTTGAGCAGTTCTTC
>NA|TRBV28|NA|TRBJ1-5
CASTTMEGPQHF
TGTGCCAGCACCACAATGGAGGGGCCCCAGCATTTT
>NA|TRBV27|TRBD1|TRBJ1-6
CASSSQGAHSPLHF
TGTGCCAGCAGTTCACAGGGGGCCCATTCACCCCTCCACTTT
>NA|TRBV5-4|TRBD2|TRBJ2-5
CASRKGLAAQETQYF
TGTGCCAGCAGGAAGGGACTAGCGGCACAAGAGACCCAGTACTTC
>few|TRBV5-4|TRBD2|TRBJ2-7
CASSFEERGSYEQYF
TGTGCCAGCAGCTTTGAGGAGCGGGGCTCCTACGAGCAGTACTTC
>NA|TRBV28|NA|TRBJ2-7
CASSLDQGKDEQYF
TGTGCCAGCAGTTTAGACCAGGGAAAGGACGAGCAGTACTTC
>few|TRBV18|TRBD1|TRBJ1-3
CASSPPTGTGNTIYF
TGTGCCAGCTCACCACCGACAGGGACGGGAAACACCATATATTTT
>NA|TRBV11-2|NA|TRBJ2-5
CASSLGDQETQYF
TGTGCCAGCAGCTTAGGAGATCAAGAGACCCAGTACTTC
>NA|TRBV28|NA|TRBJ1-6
CASSSLRGTRSPLHF
TGTGCCAGCAGCTCCTTGCGGGGTACGAGGTCACCCCTCCACTTT
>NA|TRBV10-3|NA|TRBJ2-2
CAISAMTGTGELFF
TGTGCCATCAGTGCAATGACGGGAACCGGGGAGCTGTTTTTT
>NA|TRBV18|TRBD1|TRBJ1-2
CASSPQPGQVYGYTF
TGTGCCAGCTCACCACAGCCGGGACAGGTTTATGGCTACACCTTC
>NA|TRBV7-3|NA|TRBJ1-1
CASSPQKNTEAFF
TGTGCCAGCAGCCCCCAGAAGAACACTGAAGCTTTCTTT
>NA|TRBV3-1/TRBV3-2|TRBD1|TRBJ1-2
CASSHRGLGYGYTF
TGTGCCAGCAGCCACAGGGGGCTCGGCTATGGCTACACCTTC
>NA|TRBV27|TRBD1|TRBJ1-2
CASSRHRDRVDGYTF
TGTGCCAGCAGTCGACACCGGGACAGGGTTGATGGCTACACCTTC